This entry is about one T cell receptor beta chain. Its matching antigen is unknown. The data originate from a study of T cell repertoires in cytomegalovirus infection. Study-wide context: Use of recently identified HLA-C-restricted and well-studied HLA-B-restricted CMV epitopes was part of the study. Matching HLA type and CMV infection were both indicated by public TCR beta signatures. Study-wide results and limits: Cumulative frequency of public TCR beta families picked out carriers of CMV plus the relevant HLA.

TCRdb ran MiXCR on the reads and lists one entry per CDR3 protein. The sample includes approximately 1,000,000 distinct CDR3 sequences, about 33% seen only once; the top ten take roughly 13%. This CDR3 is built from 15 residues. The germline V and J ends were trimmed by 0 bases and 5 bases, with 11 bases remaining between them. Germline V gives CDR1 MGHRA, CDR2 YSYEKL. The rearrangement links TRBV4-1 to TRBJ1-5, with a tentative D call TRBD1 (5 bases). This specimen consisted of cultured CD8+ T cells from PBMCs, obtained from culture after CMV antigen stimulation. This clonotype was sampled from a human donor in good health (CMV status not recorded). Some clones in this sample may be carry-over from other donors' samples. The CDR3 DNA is TGCGCCAGCAGCCAAGACCCAAGGGGTGATCAGCCCCAGCATTTT. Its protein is CASSQDPRGDQPQHF.